This T cell receptor beta chain came from a study of cytomegalovirus exposure and HLA in healthy donors. The PCR was carried out with 60 Vbeta primers and 13 Jbeta primers. TCRdb's table, derived via immunoSEQ multiplex PCR, lists solely in-frame clones and lacks some. The data show 150,000 or so clones, approximately 82% seen once. Per germline, CDR1 SGHTA and CDR2 FQGNSA. V shed 10 bases and J shed 6 bases, with 16 bases lying between them. The CDR3 runs 13 residues. Participants comprised healthy donors of bone marrow. This clone was counted a few times. The specimen was PBMCs. The chain is built from TRBV7-2 and TRBJ2-1; perhaps TRBD2 as D (5 bases). This TCR was sampled from a male donor in good health and CMV-seropositive. CDR3 DNA sequence: TGTGCCACCGACTGGACTTACATCAATGAGCAGTTCTTC. Its translation: CATDWTYINEQFF. Using reference TRBV7-2 and TRBJ2-1 for the parts outside the CDR3, the full variable domain is GAGVSQSPSNKVTEKGKDVELRCDPISGHTALYWYRQSLGQGLEFLIYFQGNSAPDKSGLPSDRFSAERTGGSVSTLTIQRTQQEDSAVYLCATDWTYINEQFFGPGTRLTVL.